Detailed here is one T cell receptor (beta chain). The CDR3 runs 15 residues. Per the germline V gene, CDR1 is WSHSY and CDR2 is SAAADI. Trimming stripped 10 bases from V and 3 bases from J, with 22 bases between. This sample was included in a study of blood T cell repertoires in COVID-19. Study details: The cDNA or gDNA used as material had been derived from T cells, B-cell-depleted T cells, or PBMCs.

Original processing notes: By means of reference gene primer amplification, nucleated cell counts were estimated. The data were produced by immunoSEQ multiplex PCR, yet TCRdb's version contains in-frame clones alone and is incomplete. That table gives V, J and clone size, and the DNA gave D and trimming. The sample lists 200,000 to 300,000 clones, roughly 88% occurring once. The chain carries TRBV10-2 and TRBJ2-7; the D gene is possibly TRBD1 (6 bases). The receptor comes from a man between 40 and 49 years old with acute or convalescent COVID-19. Material for sequencing was peripheral blood. CDR3 in DNA: TGCGCCATCCTCCAACAGGGAGCGATTCGCTACGAGCAGTACTTC. Protein: CAILQQGAIRYEQYF.